The T cell receptor beta chain under discussion was sequenced for a study of cytomegalovirus exposure and HLA in healthy donors. Germline CDR1 LGHNA, CDR2 YSLEER. The CDR3 loop spans 18 amino acids. The ends were cut back, 0 bases at V and 1 base at J, with 16 bases in the middle. In this sample, this clone turned up a few times. A multiplex PCR was run with 60 Vbeta primers and 13 Jbeta primers. Produced via immunoSEQ multiplex PCR; TCRdb's table is partial and in-frame only. Altogether approximately 150,000 clones are present, 65% to 85% being singletons, with the ten largest covering roughly 3.4%. The sample consisted of PBMCs. The V call is TRBV4-3, the J call TRBJ1-5; D possibly corresponds to TRBD1 (6 bases). The clonotype was recovered from a male donor in good health and CMV-seronegative. In nucleotides, the CDR3 is TGCGCCAGCAGCCAAGATCTGGGGGCAGGGACCAGCAATCAGCCCCAGCATTTT. Amino acid sequence: CASSQDLGAGTSNQPQHF.